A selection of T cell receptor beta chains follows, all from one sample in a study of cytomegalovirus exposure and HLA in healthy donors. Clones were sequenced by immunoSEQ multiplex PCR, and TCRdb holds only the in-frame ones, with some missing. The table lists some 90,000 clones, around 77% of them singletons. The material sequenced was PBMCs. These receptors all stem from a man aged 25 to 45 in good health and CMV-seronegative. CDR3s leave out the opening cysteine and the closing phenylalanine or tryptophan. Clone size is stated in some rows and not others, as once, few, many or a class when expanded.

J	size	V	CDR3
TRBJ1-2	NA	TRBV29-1	SVESGHGYT
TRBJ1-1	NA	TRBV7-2	ASSPRGGTGRAF
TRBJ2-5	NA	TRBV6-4	ASSVTGGPQETQY
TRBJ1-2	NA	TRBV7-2	ASSLAGANYGYT
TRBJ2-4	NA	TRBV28	ASSLGGNIQY
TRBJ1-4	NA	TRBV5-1	ASSFGQENEKLF
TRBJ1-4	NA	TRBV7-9	ASSLDRGPANEKLF
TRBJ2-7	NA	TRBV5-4	ASRGERDRSYEQY
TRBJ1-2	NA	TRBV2	ASSDTRERSTYGYT
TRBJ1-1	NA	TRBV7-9	ASSLKGTGIVNTEAF
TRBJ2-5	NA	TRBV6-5	ASSYSSRETQY
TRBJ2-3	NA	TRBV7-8	ASSLVGQGRGTDTQY
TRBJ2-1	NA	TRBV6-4	ASSVTGLEASYNEQF
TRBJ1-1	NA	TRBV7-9	ASSLAAGKNTEAF
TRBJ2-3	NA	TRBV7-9	ASSLSDTQY
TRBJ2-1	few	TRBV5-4	ASSPGAGRARYNEQF
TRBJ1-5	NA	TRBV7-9	ASSLATGNQPQH
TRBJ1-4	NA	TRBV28	AAGQGSEKLF
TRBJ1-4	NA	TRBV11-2	ASSRDRGQEKLF
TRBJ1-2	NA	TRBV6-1	ASSEDQGVGRVSGYT
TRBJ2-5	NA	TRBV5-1	ASSLAPGLNQETQY
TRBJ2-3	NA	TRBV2	ASTLQRGSTDTQY
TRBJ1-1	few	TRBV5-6	ASSPPGQPEAF
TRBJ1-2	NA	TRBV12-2	ASRLVWGQGKSDYGYT
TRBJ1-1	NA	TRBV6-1	ASSEGPGGVGAF
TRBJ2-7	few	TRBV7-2	ASSPQGAGEQY
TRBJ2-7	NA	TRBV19	ASSIKGGGSYEQY
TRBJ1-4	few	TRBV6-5	ASSYLGGTNEKLF